These T cell receptor beta chains were read from a single sample in a study of Ad26.COV2.S vaccination and SARS-CoV-2 variants. This table comes from immunoSEQ multiplex PCR, and its TCRdb copy is limited to in-frame clones, with some not included. The data show more than 400,000 clones, 90% seen once. This specimen was peripheral blood, taken in a trial of Ad26.COV2.S vaccine versus placebo. Every receptor here comes from a person between 18 and 65 years old who received the Ad26.COV2.S COVID-19 vaccine or a placebo. Each CDR3 is given with its conserved first and last residue. The D gene is left open where the match is weak. Size values are once, few and many counts, or a class for expanded clones, and some rows have none.

v_gene: TRBV6-6; abundance: few; j_gene: TRBJ1-5; len: 18; d_gene: TRBD1; CDR3aa: CASSLGQGAGVGNQPQHF; CDR3nt: TGTGCCAGCAGTCTCGGACAGGGGGCAGGGGTTGGCAATCAGCCCCAGCATTTT
v_gene: TRBV7-2; abundance: .; j_gene: TRBJ2-2; len: 14; d_gene: .; CDR3aa: CASSFTQNTGELFF; CDR3nt: TGTGCCAGCAGCTTTACCCAGAACACCGGGGAGCTGTTTTTT
v_gene: TRBV6-2/TRBV6-3; abundance: .; j_gene: TRBJ2-7; len: 15; d_gene: TRBD2; CDR3aa: CASSPAGETVDEQYF; CDR3nt: TGTGCCAGCAGTCCCGCGGGGGAGACAGTCGACGAGCAGTACTTC
v_gene: TRBV20-1; abundance: .; j_gene: TRBJ2-7; len: 13; d_gene: TRBD2; CDR3aa: CSASSGSSYEQYF; CDR3nt: TGCAGTGCAAGTAGCGGGAGCTCCTACGAGCAGTACTTC
v_gene: TRBV6-2/TRBV6-3; abundance: once; j_gene: TRBJ1-1; len: 11; d_gene: .; CDR3aa: CASSYPTEAFF; CDR3nt: TGTGCCAGCAGTTACCCAACCGAAGCTTTCTTT
v_gene: TRBV2; abundance: .; j_gene: TRBJ1-3; len: 16; d_gene: .; CDR3aa: CASSELVTMSGNTIYF; CDR3nt: TGTGCCAGCAGTGAACTAGTTACGATGTCTGGAAACACCATATATTTT
v_gene: TRBV14; abundance: .; j_gene: TRBJ2-7; len: 11; d_gene: .; CDR3aa: CARQDGYEQYF; CDR3nt: TGTGCCCGACAAGACGGCTACGAGCAGTACTTC
v_gene: TRBV27; abundance: .; j_gene: TRBJ2-5; len: 13; d_gene: .; CDR3aa: CASSFAPQETQYF; CDR3nt: TGTGCCAGCAGTTTCGCCCCCCAAGAGACCCAGTACTTC
v_gene: TRBV29-1; abundance: once; j_gene: TRBJ1-1; len: 13; d_gene: .; CDR3aa: CSVEAGQYTEAFF; CDR3nt: TGCAGCGTTGAGGCGGGGCAGTACACTGAAGCTTTCTTT
v_gene: TRBV28; abundance: .; j_gene: TRBJ2-7; len: 15; d_gene: .; CDR3aa: CASSSLRDTSYEQYF; CDR3nt: TGTGCCAGCAGTTCCCTCCGGGACACTAGCTACGAGCAGTACTTC
v_gene: TRBV7-3; abundance: .; j_gene: TRBJ2-7; len: 13; d_gene: .; CDR3aa: CASSPRGGYEQYF; CDR3nt: TGTGCCAGCAGCCCCCGAGGAGGCTACGAGCAGTACTTC
v_gene: TRBV28; abundance: .; j_gene: TRBJ2-5; len: 15; d_gene: TRBD2; CDR3aa: CASSFLAGGGETQYF; CDR3nt: TGTGCCAGCAGTTTTCTAGCGGGAGGGGGCGAGACCCAGTACTTC
v_gene: TRBV6-1; abundance: .; j_gene: TRBJ2-1; len: 14; d_gene: .; CDR3aa: CASSQAGSYNEQFF; CDR3nt: TGTGCCAGCAGTCAAGCGGGCTCCTACAATGAGCAGTTCTTC
v_gene: TRBV18; abundance: once; j_gene: TRBJ2-7; len: 15; d_gene: .; CDR3aa: CASSATGIRGYEQYF; CDR3nt: TGTGCCAGCTCAGCGACAGGCATCAGAGGCTACGAGCAGTACTTC
v_gene: TRBV5-6; abundance: .; j_gene: TRBJ2-7; len: 13; d_gene: .; CDR3aa: CASTRAGSYEQYF; CDR3nt: TGTGCCAGCACCCGGGCGGGCTCCTACGAGCAGTACTTC
v_gene: TRBV6-8; abundance: .; j_gene: TRBJ2-1; len: 15; d_gene: TRBD2; CDR3aa: CASRGSGRGNNEQFF; CDR3nt: TGTGCCAGCAGGGGTAGCGGGAGAGGTAACAATGAGCAGTTCTTC
v_gene: TRBV15; abundance: .; j_gene: TRBJ1-2; len: 15; d_gene: .; CDR3aa: CATSSGHLSNYGYTF; CDR3nt: TGTGCCACCAGCAGCGGACACCTTTCCAACTATGGCTACACCTTC
v_gene: TRBV30; abundance: .; j_gene: TRBJ2-2; len: 14; d_gene: TRBD1; CDR3aa: CAWFRDRGTGELFF; CDR3nt: TGTGCCTGGTTCCGGGACAGGGGCACCGGGGAGCTGTTTTTT